The sequence of this T cell receptor beta chain was determined in a study of shared clonotypes between healthy human individuals (dated by TCRdb to about 2020). Regarding the research as a whole: The cohort included three men and two women between 18 and 49 years of age. For each donor, three plates each were used for CD4 naive and CD4 memory, two plates were used for CD8 naive, and one plate was used for CD8 memory. To estimate repertoire size and how much clonotypes are shared between individuals, the study performed deep sequencing of blood TCR repertoires from about five healthy adults. Libraries were prepared and TCR repertoires were sequenced by different laboratories using diverse techniques, in order to increase sequencing depth and limit assay-specific biases. Between about 0.9 and 8.9 billion PBMCs per donor were obtained by leukapheresis. What the research found in general, with its limitations: Approximately 5% of naive CD4, 3% to 4% of naive CD8, roughly 2.4% of memory CD4, and approximately 0.4% of memory CD8 clonotypes were shared across a few donors. Even with the large sequencing depth, rarefaction of the sorted-subset datasets indicated that sequencing was incomplete. Because the study included a small number of donors, the genetic and exposure-history diversity represented was limited. Clonotypes shared by all four sorted-subset donors showed higher generation probabilities than non-shared clonotypes. Pairwise subsampling led to the expectation that sequencing depth would affect the degree of clonotype sharing among donors. Naive subsets generally had larger estimated clonotype richness than memory subsets. Only blood was sampled, and tissue TCR repertoires likely differ from those in blood.

Using the deep immunoSEQ assay, TCR CDR3 regions were amplified from genomic DNA by multiplex PCR. Extracted genomic DNA from each cell subset was distributed evenly across all wells of several immunoSEQ 96-well plates, and each plate was treated as a replicate. For sorted subsets, approximately 200 ng of genomic DNA, equivalent to 25,000 to 35,000 T cell genomes, went into each replicate PCR. The purified libraries were quantified using a Qubit 3.0 fluorometer, sized with a Bioanalyzer 2100, and then quantified again using the KAPA Library Quantification kit. Each immunoSEQ 96-well plate was sequenced on its own single-read 150-cycle Illumina NextSeq 550 flow cell. The original methods were these. Because the immunoSEQ output held only junctional sequences and lacked quality scores, the filtering could not match the filtering applied to full-length reads. To assign V/J genes and CDR3, sequences were annotated using PyIR, a Python wrapper for IgBLAST v1.9, with IMGT germline references. Reads were filtered out if the reads had weak V/J assignments (E-value above 1e-6), no CDR3, stop codons, out-of-frame junctions, or ambiguous translated residues. A V3J clonotype was defined by an identical inferred V gene, J gene, and CDR3 amino acid sequence. Percentage overlap between repertoires was calculated by dividing the number of shared unique clonotypes by the size of the smaller repertoire. RTK rarefaction, the Chao1 estimator, and Recon v2.1 estimates of unobserved clonotypes were used to assess repertoire richness. OLGA was used to compute generation probabilities for all TCRbeta clonotypes that the gDNA method yielded from a handful of donors. TCRdb carries this immuneACCESS record with in-frame sequences only. Its versions omit some clonotypes, under half of them owing to an unresolved V gene in the studies checked, with the rest unexplained. Clone size and V and J calls were adopted from that table, with D and trimming inferred from the DNA. This sample holds fewer than 1.8 million clones; around 98.5% were observed only once. The ten largest clones take up 0.36% of the sample.

On this clone: Its antigen remains unidentified. Per-base quality was not reported, and no clone a single base away is much larger than it.

The donors were healthy, HIV-negative adults with no recently reported acute infections or vaccinations. Only Caucasian adults living in Nashville, Tennessee, USA were represented among the donors. CD4+ T cells were enriched by magnetic negative selection; naive cells were then positively selected on CD45RA, and the negative fraction formed the memory subset. Blood was collected by leukapheresis, and PBMCs were isolated by Ficoll-Histopaque density gradient centrifugation and then cryopreserved in liquid nitrogen vapor phase. Purity and quantity of every magnetically sorted T cell population were checked by analytical flow cytometry. Each sorted fraction had its genomic DNA isolated and then quantified by UV absorbance on a Nanodrop 2000c. Relative to germline, V is missing 5 bases and J is missing 1 base, with 6 bases of the junction outside any gene match. CDR1 and CDR2 are read off the germline V gene as SNHLY and FYNNEI. The CDR3 contains 15 residues, cysteine and phenylalanine counted. The only DNA kept is the CDR3, 45 bases in frame from the first base.

The V and J segments used are TRBV2 and TRBJ2-7; TRBD1 lines up with 9 middle nucleotides. The sequence was collected from a young man in good health. The sample taken for sequencing was naive CD4+ T cells sorted from blood. The cell subset or site label here, explained by the study, means: CD45RA+ positively selected. The CDR3 here reads CASSRGQGYSYEQYF. The sequence in DNA is TGTGCCAGCAGTAGGGGACAGGGATATTCCTACGAGCAGTACTTC.